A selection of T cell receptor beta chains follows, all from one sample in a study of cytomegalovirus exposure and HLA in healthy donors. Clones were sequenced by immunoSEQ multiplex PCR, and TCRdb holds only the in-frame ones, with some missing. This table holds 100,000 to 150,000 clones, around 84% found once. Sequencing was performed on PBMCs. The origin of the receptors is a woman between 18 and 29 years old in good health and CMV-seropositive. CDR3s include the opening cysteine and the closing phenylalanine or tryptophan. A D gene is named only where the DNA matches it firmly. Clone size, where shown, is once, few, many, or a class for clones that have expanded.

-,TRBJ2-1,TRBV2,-,TGTGCCTCCAAGGGGGGGGCCTCCTACAATGAGCAGTTCTTC,CASKGGASYNEQFF
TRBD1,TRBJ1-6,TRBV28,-,TGTGCCAGCAGAGATCTGACAGGGGATAGTTCACCCCTCCACTTT,CASRDLTGDSSPLHF
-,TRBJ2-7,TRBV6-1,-,TGTGCCAGCAGGGGGGGGGCATGGTCCTACGAGCAGTACTTC,CASRGGAWSYEQYF
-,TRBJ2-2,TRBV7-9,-,TGTGCCAGCAGCTTATCCGCAGGGGACACCGGGGAGCTGTTTTTT,CASSLSAGDTGELFF
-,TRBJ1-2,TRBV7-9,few,TGTGCCAGCAGCTTAGCGCGGGAGTCCTATGGCTACACCTTC,CASSLARESYGYTF
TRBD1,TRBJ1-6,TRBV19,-,TGTGCCAGTAGTATCGGACAGGGGGTCGTTGGTAATTCACCCCTCCACTTT,CASSIGQGVVGNSPLHF
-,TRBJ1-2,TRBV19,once,TGTGCCAGTAGTATGGCCAGGATCTATGGCTACACCTTC,CASSMARIYGYTF
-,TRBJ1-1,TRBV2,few,TGTGCCAGCATTCTGGTGAGTGAAGCTTTCTTT,CASILVSEAFF
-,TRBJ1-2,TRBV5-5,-,TGTGCCAGCAGCTTGGGGATCGCCAAGGCGACGGGTAACTATGGCTACACCTTC,CASSLGIAKATGNYGYTF
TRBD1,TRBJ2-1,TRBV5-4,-,TGTGCCAGCAGCTTGGGGAGAGCCACAGGGGGCAATGAGCAGTTCTTC,CASSLGRATGGNEQFF
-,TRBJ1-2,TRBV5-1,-,TGCGCCAGCAGCCGTCTAGAAGAAAACTATGGCTACACCTTC,CASSRLEENYGYTF
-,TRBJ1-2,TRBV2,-,TGTGCCAGCAGACAGGGTCACTATGGCTACACCTTC,CASRQGHYGYTF
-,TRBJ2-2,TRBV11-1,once,TGTGCCAGCAGCCCCGGTAGTCTAGCGAACACCGGGGAGCTGTTTTTT,CASSPGSLANTGELFF
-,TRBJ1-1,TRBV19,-,TGTGCCAGTAGGCCAGGGGCCGGGAACACTGAAGCTTTCTTT,CASRPGAGNTEAFF
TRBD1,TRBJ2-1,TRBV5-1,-,TGCGCCAGCAGCTTTTTGTGGGACAGGGACAACAATGAGCAGTTCTTC,CASSFLWDRDNNEQFF
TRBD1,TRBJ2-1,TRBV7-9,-,TGTGCCAGCAGCCTAATCGGGACAGTTGAGCAGTTCTTC,CASSLIGTVEQFF
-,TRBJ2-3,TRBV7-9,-,TGTGCCAGCAGCCAGGGAGATACGCAGTATTTT,CASSQGDTQYF
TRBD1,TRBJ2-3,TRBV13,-,TGTGCCAGCAGCTTAGACCCTGGTCAGGGGGCAGATACGCAGTATTTT,CASSLDPGQGADTQYF
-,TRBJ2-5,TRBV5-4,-,TGTGCCAGCAGCGCCCGGGGTCTAAGAGAGACACAGTACTTC,CASSARGLRETQYF
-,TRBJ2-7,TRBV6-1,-,TGTGCCAGCAGTGAAGTGGTGGGGAGCTCCTACGAGCAGTACTTC,CASSEVVGSSYEQYF
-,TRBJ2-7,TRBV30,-,TGTGCCTGGAGTGTAGAGGTTCGGGAGCAGTACTTC,CAWSVEVREQYF
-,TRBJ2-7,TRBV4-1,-,TGCGCCAGCAGCCCCCAGGGGGGCCCCTACGAGCAGTACTTC,CASSPQGGPYEQYF
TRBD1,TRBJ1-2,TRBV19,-,TGTGCCAGTAGTCCCGGACAGGGCTATGGCTACACCTTC,CASSPGQGYGYTF